This T cell receptor (beta chain) was sequenced during a study of control samples from healthy donors and cancer patients (dated by TCRdb to 2020 to 2022). Concerning this clone itself: The antigen this receptor binds is unknown. There are no base qualities to consult, and no much larger clone falls within one base.

Trimming leaves V shorter by 4 bases and J shorter by 2 bases, with the junction holding 2 bases beyond the gene matches. Reading from cysteine to phenylalanine, the CDR3 counts 14 amino acids. Of all the DNA, just the CDR3 is kept, 42 bases in frame from base 1. According to the germline V gene, CDR1 reads SGDLS and CDR2 reads YYNGEE. Libraries were prepared through the immunoSEQ multiplex PCR assay. TCRdb's version of the immuneACCESS table is confined to in-frame rearrangements and falls short of the full clone set. An unresolved V gene accounts for under half of the shortfall where checked; the remainder is of unknown origin. For this sample the table gives roughly 220,000 clones, of which just under 95% were detected only once. About 1.4% of the sample is taken by the ten largest.

Here the chain combines TRBV9 and TRBJ1-2; 10 central bases correspond to TRBD1. Input material: blood. This receptor was obtained from a man aged 50 or older in good health. CDR3 region: CASSQTGGNYGYTF. The nucleotide sequence is TGTGCCAGCAGCCAGACAGGGGGCAACTATGGCTACACCTTC.